Many counts were recorded for the clone carrying this T cell receptor (beta chain). This specimen belongs to a study of T-cell reconstitution after alpha-beta-depleted transplantation in children. As it was prepared, the TCRbeta library received unique molecular identifiers. Via MiXCR, TCRdb re-called the PCR reads, giving one row per CDR3 protein. The sample contains approximately 240,000 distinct CDR3 sequences, 9.7% of which appear only once. Germline CDR1 is SGHTS and CDR2 is YDEGEE. The CDR3 has 17 residues. Trimming cost V 4 bases and J 6 bases; bases outside gene matches: 13. The sequenced sample was PBMCs from the stem cell graft donor, obtained from the stem cell graft. The chain links TRBV5-8 to TRBJ2-4; 10 nucleotides align to TRBD1. This TCR derives from a human donor who donated a stem cell graft to a child with SCID. The CDR3 here is CASSAGQGIGLGNIQYF. For the CDR3, the DNA is TGTGCCAGCAGCGCGGGACAGGGGATTGGTTTGGGAAACATTCAGTACTTC.